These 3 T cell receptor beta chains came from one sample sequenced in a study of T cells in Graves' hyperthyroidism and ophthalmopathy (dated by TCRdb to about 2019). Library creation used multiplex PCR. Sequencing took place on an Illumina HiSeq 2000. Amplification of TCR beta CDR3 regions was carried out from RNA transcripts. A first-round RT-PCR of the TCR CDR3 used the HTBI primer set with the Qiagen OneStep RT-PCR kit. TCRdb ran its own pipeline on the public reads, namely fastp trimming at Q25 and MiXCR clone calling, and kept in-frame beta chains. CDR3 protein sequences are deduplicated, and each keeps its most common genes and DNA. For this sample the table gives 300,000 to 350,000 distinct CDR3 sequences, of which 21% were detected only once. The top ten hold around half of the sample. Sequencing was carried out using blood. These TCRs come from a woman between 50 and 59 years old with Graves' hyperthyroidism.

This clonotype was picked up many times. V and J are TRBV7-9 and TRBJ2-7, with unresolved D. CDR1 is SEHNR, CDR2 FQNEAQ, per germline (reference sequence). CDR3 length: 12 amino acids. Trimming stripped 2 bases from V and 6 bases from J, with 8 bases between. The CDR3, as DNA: TGTGCCAGCAGCTTAAGGACGGGCGAGCAGTACTTC. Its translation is CASSLRTGEQYF.

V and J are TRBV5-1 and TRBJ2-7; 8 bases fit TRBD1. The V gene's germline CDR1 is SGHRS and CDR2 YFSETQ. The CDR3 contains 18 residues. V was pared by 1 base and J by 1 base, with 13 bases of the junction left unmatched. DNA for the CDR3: TGCGCCAGCAGCTTGTGGAAAAGGACAGGGCGCTTTTCCTACGAGCAGTACTTC. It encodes CASSLWKRTGRFSYEQYF. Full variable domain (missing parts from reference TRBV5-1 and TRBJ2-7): KAGVTQTPRYLIKTRGQQVTLSCSPISGHRSVSWYQQTPGQGLQFLFEYFSETQRNKGNFPGRFSGRQFSNSRSEMNVSTLELGDSALYLCASSLWKRTGRFSYEQYFGPGTRLTVT.

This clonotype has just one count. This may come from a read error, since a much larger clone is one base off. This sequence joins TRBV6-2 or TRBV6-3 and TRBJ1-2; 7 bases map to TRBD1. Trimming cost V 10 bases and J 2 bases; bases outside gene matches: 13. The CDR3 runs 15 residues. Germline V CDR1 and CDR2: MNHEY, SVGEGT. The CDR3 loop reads CATLATGTMNYGYTF. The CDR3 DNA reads TGTGCCACCCTCGCGACAGGGACGATGAACTATGGCTACACCTTC.